One and the same sample provided the 31 T cell receptor beta chains below, sequenced in a study of cytomegalovirus exposure and HLA in healthy donors. PCR was performed using 60 Vbeta and 13 Jbeta primers. Method: immunoSEQ multiplex PCR; TCRdb's copy keeps in-frame clones and lacks some. The sample lists roughly 190,000 clones; around 62% were seen once. The sequencing input was PBMCs. The receptor set was obtained from a man aged 35 to 55 in good health and CMV-seronegative.

This rearrangement joins TRBV7-9 to TRBJ2-4, with 9 bases matching TRBD2. V lost 5 bases and J lost 9; bases outside the gene matches: 5. This CDR3 has 13 residues. The germline V gene encodes CDR1 SEHNR and CDR2 FQNEAQ (reference sequence). As DNA, the CDR3 is TGTGCCAGCAGCGCGGGGGGGTCGGGCATTCAGTACTTC. Translating it yields CASSAGGSGIQYF.

The chain combines TRBV7-8 with TRBJ1-5; D unresolved. The CDR3 totals 15 residues. CDR1 SGHVS and CDR2 FQNEAQ come from the germline V gene. Trimming removed 1 base at V and 1 base at J, with 8 bases between. CDR3 sequence (DNA): TGTGCCAGCAGCTTAGAATCCGAGAGCAATCAGCCCCAGCATTTT. Translated, it gives CASSLESESNQPQHF. The full variable domain, in which reference TRBV7-8 and TRBJ1-5 provide the parts outside the CDR3, is GAGVSQSPRYKVAKRGQDVALRCDPISGHVSLFWYQQALGQGPEFLTYFQNEAQLDKSGLPSDRFFAERPEGSVSTLKIQRTQQEDSAVYLCASSLESESNQPQHFGDGTRLSIL.

The V call is TRBV19, the J call TRBJ2-7; TRBD1 might be the D (6 bases). The V end was cut by 3 bases, the J end by 3 bases, with 15 bases between. The CDR3 sequence is 15 residues long. Looked up from germline, CDR1 is LNHDA and CDR2 is SQIVND (reference sequence). The CDR3, as DNA: TGTGCCAGTAGTATCTTCGCGCAGGGGCGCTACGAGCAGTACTTC. This translates into CASSIFAQGRYEQYF.

In its sample, this clone was seen a few times. The J gene is TRBJ2-7, the V gene TRBV4-1, with 9 bases that match TRBD2. The germline gives CDR1 MGHRA, CDR2 YSYEKL. The V and J ends lost 6 bases and 2 bases, in that order; junction bases with no gene match: 8. The CDR3 has 15 residues. CDR3 nucleotide sequence: TGCGCCAGCAGTACAACGGGACTAGCACCCTACGAGCAGTACTTC. It specifies CASSTTGLAPYEQYF.

The chain has TRBV5-6 and TRBJ2-2; D is unresolved. The CDR3 covers 14 residues. Germline V gives CDR1 SGHDT, CDR2 YYEEEE. The V gene lost 3 bases and the J gene lost 2 bases, with 8 bases spanning the gap. CDR3 in DNA: TGTGCCAGCAGCTACAGATTAAACACCGGGGAGCTGTTTTTT. Protein sequence: CASSYRLNTGELFF. Combining the CDR3 with reference TRBV5-6 and TRBJ2-2 gives the whole variable domain DAGVTQSPTHLIKTRGQQVTLRCSPKSGHDTVSWYQQALGQGPQFIFQYYEEEERQRGNFPDRFSGHQFPNYSSELNVNALLLGDSALYLCASSYRLNTGELFFGEGSRLTVL.

DNA for the CDR3: TGTGCCAGCAGCGTAGCTCCAGGGCAGGGCGAAAAACTGTTTTTT. Its protein is CASSVAPGQGEKLFF. This chain uses TRBV9 with TRBJ1-4, with a weak D call TRBD1 (5 bases). The CDR3 is 15 residues long. CDR1 is SGDLS and CDR2 is YYNGEE in the germline V gene. V was clipped by 0 bases and J by 8 bases, with 14 bases between them.

The CDR3 nucleotides read TGTGCCAGCAGTAGACAGGGAAATTCCTACGAGCAGTACTTC. Translation: CASSRQGNSYEQYF. The gene calls are TRBV7-9 and TRBJ2-7; the match to TRBD1 covers 7 bases. J was trimmed by 1 base and V by 6 bases; bases with no gene match: 6. The germline CDR1 and CDR2 sequences are SEHNR and FQNEAQ (reference sequence). There are 14 residues in the CDR3.

The V gene is TRBV7-2, the J gene TRBJ1-4, with a possible D match to TRBD1 (6 bases). Germline loops: CDR1 SGHTA, CDR2 FQGNSA. V was pared by 1 base and J by 2 bases, with 11 bases between. CDR3 length: 16 amino acids. CDR3 DNA sequence: TGTGCCAGCAGCTTAGTCTTTGGGGGCACTAATGAAAAACTGTTTTTT. Translation: CASSLVFGGTNEKLFF.

The chain joins TRBV4-1 to TRBJ1-2, with a weak D call TRBD1 (6 bases). This CDR3 is 17 amino acids long. Germline V gene sequence: CDR1 MGHRA, CDR2 YSYEKL. Trimming took off 0 bases at V and 4 bases at J, with 18 bases between the two ends. DNA of the CDR3: TGCGCCAGCAGCCAAGAAGCGGGGGCGAGATCCCCCTATGGCTACACCTTC. Translation: CASSQEAGARSPYGYTF.

Comment on this clone: Germline and junction disagree at one end, which may indicate a read error. This chain uses TRBV7-9 with TRBJ1-1; 9 bases are shared with TRBD1. The CDR3 contains 15 residues. Germline V gene lookup returns CDR1 SEHNR and CDR2 FQNEAQ (reference sequence). The CDR3 is CSSSLSTGGSTEAFF. Written as DNA, the CDR3 is TGTTCCAGCAGCTTATCCACAGGGGGCAGCACTGAAGCTTTCTTT.

This sequence joins TRBV20-1 and TRBJ1-1; unclear D gene. The CDR3 loop spans 10 amino acids. Trimming removed 5 bases from V and 6 bases from J, with 7 bases in between. Germline V lookup: CDR1 DFQATT, CDR2 SNEGSKA (reference sequence). The DNA of the CDR3 is TGCAGTGCTGGGGAGTCTGAAGCTTTCTTT. It specifies CSAGESEAFF.

This clone has a handful of counts. The V call is TRBV10-3, the J call TRBJ1-2; possible D gene TRBD1, 5 bases. CDR3 length: 14 residues. Trimming shortened V by 10 bases and J by 2 bases, and 17 bases separated the two germline ends. Looked up from germline, CDR1 is ENHRY and CDR2 is SYGVKD. This CDR3 is CASCWDYTNYGYTF. CDR3 DNA sequence: TGTGCCAGCTGCTGGGACTACACGAACTATGGCTACACCTTC.

The chain combines TRBV7-2 with TRBJ2-3; a possible D gene is TRBD2 (7 bases). The CDR3 loop spans 13 amino acids. V gave up 5 bases and J gave up 9 bases, with 15 bases separating them. Germline V CDR1 and CDR2: SGHTA, FQGNSA. CDR3 nucleotide sequence: TGTGCCAGCAGCGCAACAGGGAGGGGAACGCAGTATTTT. Translated, it gives CASSATGRGTQYF.

This chain connects TRBV7-3 to TRBJ2-1, with TRBD2 matching over 12 bases. In germline, CDR1 is SGHTA, CDR2 FQGTGA. With V trimmed by 3 bases and J by 3 bases, 3 bases remained unmatched. CDR3 length equals 16 residues. The CDR3 DNA reads as TGTGCCAGCAGCTTTCGGACTAGCGGGAACTACAATGAGCAGTTCTTC. Protein: CASSFRTSGNYNEQFF.

DNA of the CDR3: TGTGCCAGCAGCTCCGCTAGCGGCTACAATGAGCAGTTCTTC. It specifies CASSSASGYNEQFF. J is TRBJ2-1 and V is TRBV5-4; TRBD2 matches 7 bases. V lost 3 bases and J lost 3; bases outside the gene matches: 3. Germline V gives CDR1 SGHNT, CDR2 YYREEE (reference sequence). The CDR3 has 14 residues.

The chain employs TRBV27 and TRBJ1-1; tentatively, D is TRBD1 (6 bases). Trimming shortened V by 5 bases and J by 3 bases, and 13 bases separated the two germline ends. The CDR3 spans 14 residues. From germline, CDR1 is MNHEY and CDR2 SMNVEV (reference sequence). The CDR3 here is CASSLGGWYTEAFF. The CDR3 nucleotides are TGTGCCAGCAGTCTAGGGGGTTGGTACACTGAAGCTTTCTTT.

The chain has TRBV11-3 and TRBJ2-7, with a possible D match to TRBD1 (6 bases). The CDR3 has 14 amino acids. Looked up from germline, CDR1 is SGHNT and CDR2 is YENEEA. V dropped 5 bases and J dropped 1 base, with 12 bases sitting between them. CDR3 bases: TGTGCCAGCAGCCGAGGACAGAGTTCCTACGAGCAGTACTTC. This sequence encodes CASSRGQSSYEQYF.

This clone has more than one count but fewer than ten. V and J are TRBV4-2 and TRBJ2-6; 9 positions agree with TRBD2. V lost 1 base and J lost 2; bases outside the gene matches: 6. This CDR3 has 18 amino acids. In germline, CDR1 is LGHNA, CDR2 YNFKEQ. CDR3 DNA: TGTGCCAGCAGCCAAGCGGGAGCGGGGGGCGCTGGGGCCAACGTCCTGACTTTC. Translation gives CASSQAGAGGAGANVLTF.

The V and J genes are TRBV9 and TRBJ2-2; D might be TRBD1 (6 bases). Germline CDR1 reads SGDLS; CDR2 reads YYNGEE. Trimming stripped 0 bases from V and 3 bases from J, with 15 bases between. The CDR3 is 17 amino acids. The CDR3 DNA sequence: TGTGCCAGCAGCGTAGGAGCCTGGGACAAGTACACCGGGGAGCTGTTTTTT. It codes for CASSVGAWDKYTGELFF. The full variable domain, its missing parts supplied by reference TRBV9 and TRBJ2-2, is DSGVTQTPKHLITATGQRVTLRCSPRSGDLSVYWYQQSLDQGLQFLIQYYNGEERAKGNILERFSAQQFPDLHSELNLSSLELGDSALYFCASSVGAWDKYTGELFFGEGSRLTVL.

The genes are TRBV9 and TRBJ2-7; TRBD1 might be the D (7 bases). V lost 1 base, J lost 4 bases, and 15 bases lay in between. Per the germline V gene, CDR1 is SGDLS and CDR2 is YYNGEE. This CDR3 contains 15 residues. CDR3 residues: CASSVTAGQYYEQYF. In DNA, the CDR3 is TGTGCCAGCAGCGTAACGGCGGGACAGTATTACGAGCAGTACTTC.

The rearrangement links TRBV19 to TRBJ1-1; 7 bases map to TRBD1. Trimming at V came to 1 base and at J to 5 bases, leaving 4 bases not matched to a gene. Germline V gene data show CDR1 as LNHDA and CDR2 as SQIVND (reference sequence). This CDR3 is 14 amino acids long. CDR3 nucleotides: TGTGCCAGTAGTATAGTAGGGGGCGGAACTGAAGCTTTCTTT. It encodes CASSIVGGGTEAFF.

The V and J genes are TRBV4-2 and TRBJ2-6; possible D gene TRBD2, 6 bases. Germline V lookup: CDR1 LGHNA, CDR2 YNFKEQ. Trimming removed 0 bases at V and 4 bases at J, with 10 bases between. CDR3 length equals 16 residues. The CDR3 is CASSQDAGQGANVLTF. In DNA form, the CDR3 reads TGTGCCAGCAGCCAAGATGCGGGGCAGGGGGCCAACGTCCTGACTTTC.

The chain uses TRBV2 and TRBJ1-1; D unclear. Per germline, CDR1 SNHLY and CDR2 FYNNEI. This CDR3 comprises 13 residues. V lost 6 bases and J lost 7, with 15 bases in between. The CDR3 is CASSVNLYSEAFF. CDR3 coding DNA: TGTGCCAGCAGCGTTAATTTATACAGTGAAGCTTTCTTT.

V usage is TRBV6-5 and J usage is TRBJ1-2, with D perhaps TRBD1 (6 bases). V was clipped by 5 bases and J by 1 base, with 8 bases between them. The germline gives CDR1 MNHEY, CDR2 SVGAGI. The length of the CDR3 is 13 residues. CDR3 nucleotides: TGTGCCAGCAGTCGACAGGATAACTATGGCTACACCTTC. This gives the protein CASSRQDNYGYTF.

This clone turned up a few times. Its ends do not fully match the called genes, so a read error is possible. The chain uses TRBV7-9 and TRBJ2-7; D is perhaps TRBD2 (6 bases). CDR1 is SEHNR, CDR2 FQNEAQ, per germline (reference sequence). The CDR3 totals 18 residues. In DNA form, the CDR3 reads TGTTCCAGCAGCCTATTAGAAGGTAGCGGACTTAGGCCCTACGAGCAGTACTTC. Translated: CSSSLLEGSGLRPYEQYF.

This sequence joins TRBV7-6 and TRBJ1-4; maybe TRBD1 (5 bases). Germline CDR1 reads SGHVS; CDR2 reads FNYEAQ. V gave up 1 base and J gave up 8 bases, with 14 bases separating them. There are 15 residues in the CDR3. The CDR3 is CASSLVAGYGEKLFF. As DNA, the CDR3 is TGTGCCAGCAGCTTAGTTGCAGGGTACGGGGAAAAACTGTTTTTT.

V and J are TRBV27 and TRBJ1-4; no definite D call. Per germline, CDR1 MNHEY and CDR2 SMNVEV (reference sequence). CDR3 length: 12 amino acids. The V and J ends lost 3 bases and 11 bases respectively, with 10 bases between them. The CDR3 DNA reads TGTGCCAGCAGTTTTCCGGGAGGGAAACTGTTTTTT. This codes for CASSFPGGKLFF.

The chain employs TRBV4-1 and TRBJ2-7, with a tentative D call TRBD1 (6 bases). In germline, CDR1 is MGHRA, CDR2 YSYEKL. V was trimmed by 0 bases and J by 7 bases, leaving 16 bases between them. This CDR3 region has 15 residues. In DNA form, the CDR3 reads TGCGCCAGCAGCCAAGATTCACAGGGACGAGGAGAGCAGTACTTC. It translates to CASSQDSQGRGEQYF.

The chain links TRBV6-5 to TRBJ2-5, with D unresolved. The CDR3 is 16 amino acids. Germline CDR1 is MNHEY and CDR2 is SVGAGI. V lost 1 base to trimming and J lost 0 bases, with 12 bases between them. The CDR3 sequence: CASSYYDTTYQETQYF. DNA of the CDR3: TGTGCCAGCAGTTACTACGACACGACATACCAAGAGACCCAGTACTTC.

The V gene is TRBV2, the J gene TRBJ2-3; 12 bases are a match to TRBD2. Trimming removed 7 bases from V and 2 bases from J; junction bases left unmatched: 4. CDR1 is SNHLY, CDR2 FYNNEI, per germline. The CDR3 covers 15 residues. The DNA of the CDR3 is TGTGCCAGCATTGGACTAGCGGGGACCACAGATACGCAGTATTTT. Residues: CASIGLAGTTDTQYF.

This clone was found a few times. This chain links TRBV27 with TRBJ1-2; 12 positions match TRBD1. The junction had 6 bases not matched to a gene; V was cut back by 8 bases and J by 8 bases. This CDR3 has 13 amino acids. CDR1 is MNHEY and CDR2 is SMNVEV in the germline V gene (reference sequence). The CDR3 DNA reads as TGTGCCAGCCTGGGACAGGGGGCTGGAGGCTACACCTTC. This translates into CASLGQGAGGYTF.